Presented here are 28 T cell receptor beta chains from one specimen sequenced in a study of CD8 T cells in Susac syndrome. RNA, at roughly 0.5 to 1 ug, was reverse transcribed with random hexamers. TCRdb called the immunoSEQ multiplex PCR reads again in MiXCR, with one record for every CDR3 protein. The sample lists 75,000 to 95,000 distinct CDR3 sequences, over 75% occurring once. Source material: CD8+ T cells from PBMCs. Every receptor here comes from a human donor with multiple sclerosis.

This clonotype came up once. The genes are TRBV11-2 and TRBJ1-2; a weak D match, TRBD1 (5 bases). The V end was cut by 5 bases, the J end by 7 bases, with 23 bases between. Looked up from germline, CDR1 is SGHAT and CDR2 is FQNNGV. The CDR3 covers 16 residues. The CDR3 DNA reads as TGTGCCAGCAGCCACGGGGCCGAGGGATTGACGGTTGGCTACACCTTC. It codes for CASSHGAEGLTVGYTF.

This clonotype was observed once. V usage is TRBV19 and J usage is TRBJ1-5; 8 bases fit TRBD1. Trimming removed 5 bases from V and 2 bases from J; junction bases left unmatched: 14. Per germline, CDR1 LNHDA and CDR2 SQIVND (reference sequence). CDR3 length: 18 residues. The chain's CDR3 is CASSSQRGGQGGNQPQHF. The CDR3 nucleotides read TGTGCCAGTAGTTCCCAGAGGGGTGGACAGGGCGGCAATCAGCCCCAGCATTTT.

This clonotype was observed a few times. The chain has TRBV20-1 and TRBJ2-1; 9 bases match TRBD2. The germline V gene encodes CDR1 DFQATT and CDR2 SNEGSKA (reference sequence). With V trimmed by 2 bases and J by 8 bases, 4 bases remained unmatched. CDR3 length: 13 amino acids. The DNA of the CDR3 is TGCAGTGCTAGATACGGGACTAGCCATGAGCAGTTCTTC. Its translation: CSARYGTSHEQFF.

The CDR3 bases are TGTGCCAGCAGCCAAGATCTTTGGGGACTAGCGGACGAGCAGTACTTC. It encodes CASSQDLWGLADEQYF. The chain joins TRBV3-1 to TRBJ2-7, with 11 positions matching TRBD2. Unmatched junction bases numbered 6, after V lost 0 bases and J lost 5 bases. This CDR3 has 16 residues. Germline-derived CDR1 and CDR2 are LGHDT and YNNKEL (reference sequence).

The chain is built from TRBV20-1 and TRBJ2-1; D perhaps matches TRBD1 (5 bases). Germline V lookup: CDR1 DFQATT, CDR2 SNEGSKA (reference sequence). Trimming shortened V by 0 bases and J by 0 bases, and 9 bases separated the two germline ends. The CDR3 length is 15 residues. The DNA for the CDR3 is TGCAGTGCTAGAGATGGGGCCAGCTCCTACAATGAGCAGTTCTTC. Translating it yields CSARDGASSYNEQFF.

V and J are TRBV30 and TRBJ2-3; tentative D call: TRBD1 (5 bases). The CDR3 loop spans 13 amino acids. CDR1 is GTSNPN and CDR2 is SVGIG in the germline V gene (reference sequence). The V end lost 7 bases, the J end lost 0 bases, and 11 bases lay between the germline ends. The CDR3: CASDNGSTDTQYF. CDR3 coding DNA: TGTGCCTCGGACAACGGGAGCACAGATACGCAGTATTTT.

The CDR3 nucleotides read TGTGCCAGCAGCCGACGGGGTGTGGGCACTGAAGCTTTCTTT. Its translation: CASSRRGVGTEAFF. The chain has TRBV2 and TRBJ1-1; D gene ambiguous. Trimming stripped 6 bases from V and 4 bases from J, with 15 bases between. Germline CDR1 reads SNHLY; CDR2 reads FYNNEI. The CDR3 has 14 residues.

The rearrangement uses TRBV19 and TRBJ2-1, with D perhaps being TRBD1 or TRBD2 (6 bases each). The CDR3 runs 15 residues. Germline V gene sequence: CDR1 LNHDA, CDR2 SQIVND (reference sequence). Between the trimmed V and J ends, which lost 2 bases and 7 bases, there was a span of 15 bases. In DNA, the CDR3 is TGTGCCAGTAGTATATCTAGGGGGGTTAGGAATGAGCAGTTCTTC. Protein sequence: CASSISRGVRNEQFF.

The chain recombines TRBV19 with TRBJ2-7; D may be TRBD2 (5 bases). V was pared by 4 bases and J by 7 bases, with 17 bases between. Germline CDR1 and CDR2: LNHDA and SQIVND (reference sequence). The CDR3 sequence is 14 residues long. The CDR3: CASSRGGPSGEQYF. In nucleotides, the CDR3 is TGTGCCAGTAGTAGAGGAGGCCCATCGGGAGAGCAGTACTTC.

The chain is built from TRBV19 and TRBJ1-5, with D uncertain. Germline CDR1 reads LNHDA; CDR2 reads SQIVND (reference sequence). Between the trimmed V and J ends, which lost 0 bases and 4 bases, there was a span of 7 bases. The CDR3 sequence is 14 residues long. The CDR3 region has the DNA TGTGCCAGTAGTATAGAGCCAGGTAATCAGCCCCAGCATTTT. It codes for CASSIEPGNQPQHF.

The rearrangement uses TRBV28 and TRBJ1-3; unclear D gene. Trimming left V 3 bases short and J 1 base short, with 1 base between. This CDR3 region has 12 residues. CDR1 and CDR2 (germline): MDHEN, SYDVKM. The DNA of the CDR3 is TGTGCCAGCAGTTTTTCTGGAAACACCATATATTTT. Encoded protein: CASSFSGNTIYF.

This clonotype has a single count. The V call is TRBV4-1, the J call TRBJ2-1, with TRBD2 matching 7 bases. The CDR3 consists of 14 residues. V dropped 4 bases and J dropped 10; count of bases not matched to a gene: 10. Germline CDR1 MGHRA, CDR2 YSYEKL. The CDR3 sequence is CASSPRGLGHEQFF. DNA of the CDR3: TGCGCCAGCAGCCCACGAGGACTAGGACACGAGCAGTTCTTC.

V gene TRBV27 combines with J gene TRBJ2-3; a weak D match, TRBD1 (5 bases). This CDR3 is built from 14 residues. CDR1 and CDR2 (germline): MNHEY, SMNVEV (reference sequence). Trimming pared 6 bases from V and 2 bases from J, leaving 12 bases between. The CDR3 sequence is CASSPTTATDTQYF. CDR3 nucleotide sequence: TGTGCCAGCAGCCCCACGACAGCCACAGATACGCAGTATTTT.

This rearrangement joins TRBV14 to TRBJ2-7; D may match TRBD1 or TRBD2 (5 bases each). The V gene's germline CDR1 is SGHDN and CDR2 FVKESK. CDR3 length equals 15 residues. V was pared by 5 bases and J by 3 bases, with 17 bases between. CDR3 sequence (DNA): TGTGCCAGCAGCGCCTATGGGGGACGGATCTACGAGCAGTACTTC. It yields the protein CASSAYGGRIYEQYF. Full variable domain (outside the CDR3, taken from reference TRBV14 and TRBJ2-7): EAGVTQFPSHSVIEKGQTVTLRCDPISGHDNLYWYRRVMGKEIKFLLHFVKESKQDESGMPNNRFLAERTGGTYSTLKVQPAELEDSGVYFCASSAYGGRIYEQYFGPGTRLTVT.

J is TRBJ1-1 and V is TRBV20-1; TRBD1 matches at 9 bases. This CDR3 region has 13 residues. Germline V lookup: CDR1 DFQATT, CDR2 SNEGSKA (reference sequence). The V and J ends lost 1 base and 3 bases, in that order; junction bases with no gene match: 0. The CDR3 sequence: CSARGQGDTEAFF. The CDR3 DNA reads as TGCAGTGCTAGAGGACAGGGGGACACTGAAGCTTTCTTT.

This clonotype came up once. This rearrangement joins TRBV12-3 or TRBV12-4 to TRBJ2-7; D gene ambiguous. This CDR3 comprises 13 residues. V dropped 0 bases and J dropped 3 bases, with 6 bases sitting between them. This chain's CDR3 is CASSLARDYEQYF. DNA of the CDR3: TGTGCCAGCAGTTTAGCCAGAGACTACGAGCAGTACTTC.

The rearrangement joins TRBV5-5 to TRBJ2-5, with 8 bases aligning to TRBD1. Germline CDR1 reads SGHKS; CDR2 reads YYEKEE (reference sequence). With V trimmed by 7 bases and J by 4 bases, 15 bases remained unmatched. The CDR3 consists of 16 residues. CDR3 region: CASLLGTGFRGETQYF. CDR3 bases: TGTGCCAGCCTGTTGGGGACAGGCTTCCGGGGAGAGACCCAGTACTTC. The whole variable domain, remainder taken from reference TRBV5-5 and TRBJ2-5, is DAGVTQSPTHLIKTRGQQVTLRCSPISGHKSVSWYQQVLGQGPQFIFQYYEKEERGRGNFPDRFSARQFPNYSSELNVNALLLGDSALYLCASLLGTGFRGETQYFGPGTRLLVL.

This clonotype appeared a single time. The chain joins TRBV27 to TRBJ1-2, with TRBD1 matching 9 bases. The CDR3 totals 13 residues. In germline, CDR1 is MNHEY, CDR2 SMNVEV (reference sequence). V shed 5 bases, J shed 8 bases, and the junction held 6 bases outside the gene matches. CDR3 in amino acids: CASSPGQGAGYTF. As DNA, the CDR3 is TGTGCCAGCAGTCCGGGACAGGGCGCAGGCTACACCTTC.

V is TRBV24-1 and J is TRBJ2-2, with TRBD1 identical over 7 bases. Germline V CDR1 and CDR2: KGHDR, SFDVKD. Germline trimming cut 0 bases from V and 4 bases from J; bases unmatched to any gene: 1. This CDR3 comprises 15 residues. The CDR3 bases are TGTGCCACCAGTGATTTGCCAGGGGGCACCGGGGAGCTGTTTTTT. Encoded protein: CATSDLPGGTGELFF.

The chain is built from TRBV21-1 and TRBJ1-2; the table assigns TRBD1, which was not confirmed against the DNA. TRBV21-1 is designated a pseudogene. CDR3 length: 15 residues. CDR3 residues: CASSKPIRVNYGYTF. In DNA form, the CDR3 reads TGTGCCAGCAGCAAACCCATCCGGGTGAACTATGGCTACACCTTC.

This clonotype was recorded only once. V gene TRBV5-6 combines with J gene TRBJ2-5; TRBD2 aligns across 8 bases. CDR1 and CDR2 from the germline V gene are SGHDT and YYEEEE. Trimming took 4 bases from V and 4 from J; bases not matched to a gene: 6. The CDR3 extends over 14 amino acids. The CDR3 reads CASSAGSGVETQYF. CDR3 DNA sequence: TGTGCCAGCAGCGCAGGTAGCGGGGTAGAGACCCAGTACTTC.

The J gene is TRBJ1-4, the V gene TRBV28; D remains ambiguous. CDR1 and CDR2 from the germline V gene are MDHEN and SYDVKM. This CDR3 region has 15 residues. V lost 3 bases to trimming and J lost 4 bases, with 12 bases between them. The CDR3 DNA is TGTGCCAGCAGTTTCCCCGATGACCTTAATGAAAAACTGTTTTTT. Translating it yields CASSFPDDLNEKLFF.

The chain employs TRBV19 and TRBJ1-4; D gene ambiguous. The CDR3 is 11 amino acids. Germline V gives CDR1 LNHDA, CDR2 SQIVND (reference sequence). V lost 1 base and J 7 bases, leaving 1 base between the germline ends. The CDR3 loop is CASSIGEKLFF. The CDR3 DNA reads TGTGCCAGTAGTATAGGTGAAAAACTGTTTTTT.

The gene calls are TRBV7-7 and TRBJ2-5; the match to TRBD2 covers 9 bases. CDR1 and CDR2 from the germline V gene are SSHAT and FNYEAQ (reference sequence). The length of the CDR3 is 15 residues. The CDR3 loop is CASGDSGGPWETQYF. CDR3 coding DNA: TGTGCTAGCGGCGATAGCGGGGGTCCTTGGGAGACCCAGTACTTC.

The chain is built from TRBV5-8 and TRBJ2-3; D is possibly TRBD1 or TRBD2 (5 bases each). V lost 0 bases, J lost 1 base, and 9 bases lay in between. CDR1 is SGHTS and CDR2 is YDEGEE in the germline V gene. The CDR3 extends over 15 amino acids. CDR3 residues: CASSLDGAGTDTQYF. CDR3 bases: TGTGCCAGCAGCTTGGACGGGGCGGGCACAGATACGCAGTATTTT. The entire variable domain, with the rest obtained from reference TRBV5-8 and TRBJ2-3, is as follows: EAGVTQSPTHLIKTRGQQATLRCSPISGHTSVYWYQQALGLGLQFLLWYDEGEERNRGNFPPRFSGRQFPNYSSELNVNALELEDSALYLCASSLDGAGTDTQYFGPGTRLTVL.

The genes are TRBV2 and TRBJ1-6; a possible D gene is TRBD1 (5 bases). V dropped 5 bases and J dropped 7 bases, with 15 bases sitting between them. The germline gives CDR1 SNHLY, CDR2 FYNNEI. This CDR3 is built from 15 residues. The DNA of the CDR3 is TGTGCCAGCAGTCGGGACGGGTTCGGGAATTCACCCCTCCACTTT. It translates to CASSRDGFGNSPLHF.

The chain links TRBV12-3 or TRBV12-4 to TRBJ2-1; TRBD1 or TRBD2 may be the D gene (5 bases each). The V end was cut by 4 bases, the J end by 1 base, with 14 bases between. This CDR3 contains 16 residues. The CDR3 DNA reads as TGTGCCAGCAGTTCTCAGTGGGGGAAGTCCTACAATGAGCAGTTCTTC. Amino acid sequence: CASSSQWGKSYNEQFF.

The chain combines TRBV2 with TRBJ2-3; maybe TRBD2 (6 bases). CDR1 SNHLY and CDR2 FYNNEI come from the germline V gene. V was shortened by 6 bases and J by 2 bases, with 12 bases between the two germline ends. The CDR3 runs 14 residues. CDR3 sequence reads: CASSKTRNTDTQYF. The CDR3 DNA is TGTGCCAGCAGCAAGACTAGAAACACAGATACGCAGTATTTT.